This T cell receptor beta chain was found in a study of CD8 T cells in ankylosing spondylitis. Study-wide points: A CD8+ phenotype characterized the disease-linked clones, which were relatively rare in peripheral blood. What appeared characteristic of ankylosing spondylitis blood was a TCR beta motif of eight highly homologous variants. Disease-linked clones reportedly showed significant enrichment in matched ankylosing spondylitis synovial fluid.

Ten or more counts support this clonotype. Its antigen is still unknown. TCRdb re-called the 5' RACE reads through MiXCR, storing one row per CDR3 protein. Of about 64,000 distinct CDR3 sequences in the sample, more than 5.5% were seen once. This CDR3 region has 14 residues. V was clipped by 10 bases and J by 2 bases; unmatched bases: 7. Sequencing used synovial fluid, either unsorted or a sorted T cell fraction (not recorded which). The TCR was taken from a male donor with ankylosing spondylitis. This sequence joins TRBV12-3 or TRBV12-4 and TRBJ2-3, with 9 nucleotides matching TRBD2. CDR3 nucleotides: TGTGCCAACGGGCGGGAGGGATCCACAGATACGCAGTATTTT. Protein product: CANGREGSTDTQYF.